This T cell receptor (beta chain) was identified in a study of T cells in Graves' hyperthyroidism and ophthalmopathy (dated by TCRdb to the late 2010s). Looking at the study overall: Peripheral blood samples were taken at initial diagnosis, before any treatment was given. TCR V-J signatures able to tell the groups apart were searched for in a discovery cohort of approximately 95 patients, of whom more than 40 had Graves' ophthalmopathy and about 60 had stable Graves' hyperthyroidism. Whether ophthalmopathy could be predicted prospectively was tested in an independent validation cohort made up of 18 to 20 hyperthyroidism patients plus 17 patients who later progressed to ophthalmopathy. The roughly 94 discovery patients were randomly split 7:3 into training and test sets. The study also compared thyroid tissue and blood T-cell repertoires from a handful of Graves' hyperthyroidism patients. After blood sampling, hyperthyroidism patients were treated with methimazole at a starting dose of 30 mg daily, and ophthalmopathy patients were treated with high-dose intravenous methylprednisolone. TCR Vbeta CDR3 sequencing of approximately 140 peripheral blood samples (under 45 ophthalmopathy, 75 hyperthyroidism and about 17 progressor patients) is reported in the paper. What the research found in general, with its limitations: In cross-validation, a model built on a 13 V-J signature told ophthalmopathy apart from stable hyperthyroidism with under 90% sensitivity and about 81% specificity, and in testing the same model reached 80%/75%. No statistical method was used to fix the sample size in advance, and group allocation was not hidden from the investigators. In validation, the model predicted progression to ophthalmopathy a median of about 6.8 months before onset, with about 67% sensitivity and nearly 75% specificity. Most expanded thyroid clonotypes (frequency above 0.001) were also detected in blood, a finding suggesting that blood repertoires may reflect thyroid immune responses.

From cysteine to phenylalanine, the CDR3 is 14 amino acids long. The DNA shown is the 42-base CDR3, in frame from base 1. Unmatched junction bases come to 7, with V trimmed by 5 bases and J by 7 bases. The germline V gene (reference sequence) sets CDR1 to DFQATT and CDR2 to SNEGSKA. The TCR beta CDR3 regions were amplified from the RNA transcripts. A first-round RT-PCR of the TCR CDR3 used the HTBI primer set with the Qiagen OneStep RT-PCR kit. The libraries were constructed in a second round of multiplex PCR and then size-selected and purified. The libraries were sequenced on an Illumina HiSeq2000 using paired-end 100 bp reads. The authors processed their data as follows. SOAPnuke was used to process the raw data, removing reads that contained adapters or uncalled bases, had a mean Phred below 15, or lacked an exact match to the constant primer or identifier. COPE v1.2.5 was used to merge the high-quality paired reads, and each unique nucleotide sequence was defined as a clonotype. MiTCR v1.1 was used to align the clonotypes against IMGT TRBV, TRBD and TRBJ reference segments. Analysis was restricted to V-J combinations with a frequency above 0.0001, which covered 98% to 99.2% of repertoires. The TCS score was defined as F50 (clonal expansion) divided by E x V (chaos), with BLOSUM62-based TCRdist calculated between CDR3 peptides within each V-J. Welch's t-statistics and random forest reduced roughly 540 V-J features to 13, which were used in a naive Bayes classifier (R e1071). The similarity between thyroid and blood repertoires was quantified using the Morisita-Horn index. TCRdb's own reprocessing of the public reads used fastp at Q25 and MiXCR and kept productive beta chains. Every entry covers one CDR3 protein and lists the most common genes and DNA from its rows. TCRdb's processing, not the authors', yielded these V and J calls. For this sample the table gives 750,000 to 950,000 distinct CDR3 sequences, of which 35% to 45% were detected only once. Of the sample, more than 7% falls within the top ten clones.

Stable Graves' hyperthyroidism was defined as no progression to ophthalmopathy during 18 months of follow-up. Hyperthyroidism patients were newly diagnosed, had a disease duration of under 2 months, and were aged 18 to 65 years. Any patient with an uncontrolled infection, another autoimmune disease, pregnancy or lactation was excluded. Diagnoses were based on clinical symptoms, serum thyroxine and TRAb, thyroid ultrasound and orbital computed tomography. PBMCs were separated from approximately 10 ml of fresh peripheral blood using Ficoll-Paque density gradient centrifugation. Trizol reagent was used to extract total RNA, and RNA quality was then checked on an Agilent 2100 Bioanalyzer. This clonotype has ten or more counts. The antigen this receptor binds is unknown. No base-level quality is on record; no much larger clone is a single base apart.

The rearranged chain carries TRBV20-1 and TRBJ1-6; 8 bases in the junction line up with TRBD1. The sequence came from a man between 18 and 35 years old with Graves' hyperthyroidism. Input material: blood. The CDR3 has the sequence CSAPTRQGNSPLHF. In nucleotide form, the sequence is TGCAGTGCTCCGACCAGACAGGGGAATTCACCCCTCCACTTT.